The 8 T cell receptor beta chains below all came from one sample that was sequenced in a study of cytomegalovirus exposure and HLA in healthy donors. Researchers ran the PCR with 60 Vbeta and 13 Jbeta primers. TCRdb's table, derived via immunoSEQ multiplex PCR, lists solely in-frame clones and lacks some. The sample has approximately 110,000 clones, less than 75% seen once. Specimen: PBMCs. These receptors were obtained from a woman aged 40 to 50 in good health and CMV-seronegative.

This chain links TRBV19 with TRBJ1-5; TRBD1 agrees at 8 bases. The germline CDR1 and CDR2 sequences are LNHDA and SQIVND (reference sequence). J was trimmed by 4 bases and V by 8 bases; bases with no gene match: 4. CDR3 length equals 13 residues. In nucleotides, the CDR3 is TGTGCCAGTTGGGACAGGTTAAATCAGCCCCAGCATTTT. This encodes CASWDRLNQPQHF.

This chain uses TRBV29-1 with TRBJ2-1; possible D gene TRBD2, 6 bases. Between the trimmed V and J ends, which lost 6 bases and 16 bases, there was a span of 19 bases. This CDR3 has 11 residues. The V gene's germline CDR1 is SQVTM and CDR2 ANQGSEA. The CDR3 coding sequence is TGCAGCGTCTCCGACCGGGAGCCCGCCTTCTTC. Protein: CSVSDREPAFF.

The J gene is TRBJ2-2, the V gene TRBV7-3; 14 bases agree with TRBD2. Germline V gene lookup returns CDR1 SGHTA and CDR2 FQGTGA. CDR3 size: 15 residues. V gave up 5 bases and J gave up 7 bases; unmatched junction bases: 3. Here the CDR3 DNA reads TGTGCCAGCAGCAGAGGACTAGCGGGAGGCGGGGAGCTGTTTTTT. This translates into CASSRGLAGGGELFF.

The V gene is TRBV7-9, the J gene TRBJ1-3, with D possibly TRBD1 on 5 matching bases. The germline gives CDR1 SEHNR, CDR2 FQNEAQ (reference sequence). The CDR3 sequence is 17 residues long. Trimming removed 1 base from V and 0 bases from J, with 13 bases in between. CDR3 DNA sequence: TGTGCCAGCAGCTTAGTGACAGTTCCCGACTCTGGAAACACCATATATTTT. Translation: CASSLVTVPDSGNTIYF.

Details on this clone: One end of the junction is discordant with germline, which a read error may explain. This same CDR3 is encoded by further DNA sequences in the sample. V and J are TRBV6-6 and TRBJ1-1, with D unresolved. The CDR3 has 14 residues. Germline V gene data show CDR1 as MNHNY and CDR2 as SVGAGI (reference sequence). The DNA of the CDR3 is TGTGCCAGCAGGGCAGCGGGCGGGAACACTGAAGCCTTCTTT. As protein: CASRAAGGNTEAFF.

There are a few counts of this clone. The chain combines TRBV27 with TRBJ1-2; maybe TRBD1 (5 bases). The CDR3 runs 18 residues. In germline, CDR1 is MNHEY, CDR2 SMNVEV (reference sequence). V lost 2 bases to trimming and J lost 4 bases, with 23 bases between them. In DNA form, the CDR3 reads TGTGCCAGCAGTTTAAAGGACCCCAAAGGGGCCCTGTTCTATGGCTACACCTTC. Protein sequence: CASSLKDPKGALFYGYTF.

This clone was counted a single time. The chain uses TRBV6-4 and TRBJ1-1, with a weak D call TRBD1 (6 bases). From germline, CDR1 is MRHNA and CDR2 SNTAGT. The CDR3 runs 14 residues. Trimming left V 2 bases short and J 3 bases short, with 10 bases between. CDR3 sequence (DNA): TGTGCCAGCAGTGACAAGGCAGGGGACACTGAAGCTTTCTTT. Translating gives CASSDKAGDTEAFF.

The chain uses TRBV30 and TRBJ2-7; D perhaps matches TRBD2 (6 bases). CDR3 length: 13 residues. Germline CDR1 is GTSNPN and CDR2 is SVGIG (reference sequence). The germline V and J ends were trimmed by 3 bases and 3 bases, with 12 bases remaining between them. CDR3 loop: CAWSLEGIYEQYF. The CDR3 nucleotides are TGTGCCTGGAGCTTGGAGGGGATCTACGAGCAGTACTTC.